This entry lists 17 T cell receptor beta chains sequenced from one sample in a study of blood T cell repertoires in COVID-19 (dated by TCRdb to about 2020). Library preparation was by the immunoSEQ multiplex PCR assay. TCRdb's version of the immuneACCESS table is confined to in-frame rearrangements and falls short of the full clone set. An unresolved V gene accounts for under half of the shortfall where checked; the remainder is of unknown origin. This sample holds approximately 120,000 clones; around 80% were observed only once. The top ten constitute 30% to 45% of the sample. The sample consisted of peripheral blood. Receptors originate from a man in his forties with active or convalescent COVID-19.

The CDR3 DNA follows: TGTGCCAGCAGTGAGGGACAGGGCCTCTATGGCTACACCTTC. The encoded protein is CASSEGQGLYGYTF. This chain links TRBV6-1 with TRBJ1-2; TRBD1 matches at 9 bases. The CDR3 spans 14 residues. The V segment lost 3 bases and the J segment 4 bases; nucleotides outside the gene matches: 3. CDR1 is MNHNS and CDR2 is SASEGT in the germline V gene.

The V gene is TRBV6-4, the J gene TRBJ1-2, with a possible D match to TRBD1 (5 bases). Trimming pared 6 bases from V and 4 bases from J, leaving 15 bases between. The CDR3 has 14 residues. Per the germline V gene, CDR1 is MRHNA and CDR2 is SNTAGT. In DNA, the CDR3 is TGTGCCAGCAGCCCGGGGGAATGGGGCTATGGCTACACCTTC. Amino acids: CASSPGEWGYGYTF.

CDR3 bases: TGTGCCTGGAGCCCGACAGGGAGGCAGCCCCAGCATTTT. It codes for CAWSPTGRQPQHF. The V and J genes are TRBV30 and TRBJ1-5, with TRBD1 identical over 7 bases. CDR1 is GTSNPN, CDR2 SVGIG, per germline (reference sequence). The CDR3 runs 13 residues. V shed 3 bases and J 7 bases; nucleotides not matched to a gene: 6.

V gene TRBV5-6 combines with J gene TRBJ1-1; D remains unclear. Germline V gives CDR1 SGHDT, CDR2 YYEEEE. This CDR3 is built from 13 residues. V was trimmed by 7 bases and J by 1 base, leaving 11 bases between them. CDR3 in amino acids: CASGIEANTEAFF. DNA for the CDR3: TGTGCCAGCGGTATTGAGGCGAACACTGAAGCTTTCTTT.

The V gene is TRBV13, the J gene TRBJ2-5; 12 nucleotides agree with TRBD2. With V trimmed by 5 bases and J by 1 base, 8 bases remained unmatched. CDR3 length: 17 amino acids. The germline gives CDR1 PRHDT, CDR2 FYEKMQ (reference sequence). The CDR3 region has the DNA TGTGCCAGCAGCGAGCGACTAGCGGGGGTACCCCAAGAGACCCAGTACTTC. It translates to CASSERLAGVPQETQYF.

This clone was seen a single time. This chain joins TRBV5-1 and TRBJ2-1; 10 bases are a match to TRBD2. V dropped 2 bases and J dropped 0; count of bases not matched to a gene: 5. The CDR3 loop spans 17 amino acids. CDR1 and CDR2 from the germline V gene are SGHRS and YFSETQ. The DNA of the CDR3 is TGCGCCAGCAGCTTTGCTCGGACTAGCGGCTCCTACAATGAGCAGTTCTTC. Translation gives CASSFARTSGSYNEQFF.

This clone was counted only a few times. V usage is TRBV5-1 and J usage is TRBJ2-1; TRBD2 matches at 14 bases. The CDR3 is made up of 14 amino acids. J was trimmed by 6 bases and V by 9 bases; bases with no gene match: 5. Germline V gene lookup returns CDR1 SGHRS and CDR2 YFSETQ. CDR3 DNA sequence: TGCGCCACCTCAGGACTAGCGGGGGGCAATGAGCAGTTCTTC. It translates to CATSGLAGGNEQFF.

The CDR3 loop reads CATQLADVNTGELFF. The CDR3 DNA sequence: TGTGCCACCCAGTTAGCAGACGTAAACACCGGGGAGCTGTTTTTT. The V gene is TRBV24-1, the J gene TRBJ2-2, with D uncertain. Germline-derived CDR1 and CDR2 are KGHDR and SFDVKD. The CDR3 length is 15 residues. V was shortened by 9 bases and J by 2 bases, with 15 bases between the two germline ends.

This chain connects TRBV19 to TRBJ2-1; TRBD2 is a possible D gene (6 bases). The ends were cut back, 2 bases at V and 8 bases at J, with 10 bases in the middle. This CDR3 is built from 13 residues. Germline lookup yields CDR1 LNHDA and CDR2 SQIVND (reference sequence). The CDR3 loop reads CASSIRGTDEQFF. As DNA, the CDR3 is TGTGCCAGTAGTATACGGGGGACGGATGAGCAGTTCTTC.

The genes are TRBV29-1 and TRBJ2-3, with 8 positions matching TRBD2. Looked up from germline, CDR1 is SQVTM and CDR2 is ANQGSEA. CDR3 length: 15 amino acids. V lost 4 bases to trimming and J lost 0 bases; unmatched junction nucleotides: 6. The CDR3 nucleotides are TGCAGCGTTGTCTTTGCTAGCGGGAGCACAGATACGCAGTATTTT. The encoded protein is CSVVFASGSTDTQYF.

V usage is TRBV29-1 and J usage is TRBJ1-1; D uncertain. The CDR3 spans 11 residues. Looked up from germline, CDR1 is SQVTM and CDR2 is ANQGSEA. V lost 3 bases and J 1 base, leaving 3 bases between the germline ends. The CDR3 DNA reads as TGCAGCGTTGACGGGAACACTGAAGCTTTCTTT. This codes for CSVDGNTEAFF.

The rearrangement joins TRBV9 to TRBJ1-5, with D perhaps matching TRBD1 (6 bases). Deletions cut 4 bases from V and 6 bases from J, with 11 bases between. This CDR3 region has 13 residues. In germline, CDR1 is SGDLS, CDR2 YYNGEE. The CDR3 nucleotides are TGTGCCAGCAGCTCAGGGGAGATTCAGCCCCAGCATTTT. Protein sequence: CASSSGEIQPQHF.

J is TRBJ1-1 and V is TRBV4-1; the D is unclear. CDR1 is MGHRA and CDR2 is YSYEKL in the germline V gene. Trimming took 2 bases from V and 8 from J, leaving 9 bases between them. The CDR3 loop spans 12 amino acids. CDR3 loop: CASSQLTGEAFF. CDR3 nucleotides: TGCGCCAGCAGCCAACTAACGGGAGAAGCTTTCTTT.

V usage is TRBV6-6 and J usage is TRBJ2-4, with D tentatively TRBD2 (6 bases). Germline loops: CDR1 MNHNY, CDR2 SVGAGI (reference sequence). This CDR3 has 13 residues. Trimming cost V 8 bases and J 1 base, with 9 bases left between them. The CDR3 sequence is CASGGLAKNIQYF. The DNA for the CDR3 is TGTGCCAGCGGGGGGTTGGCCAAAAACATTCAGTACTTC.

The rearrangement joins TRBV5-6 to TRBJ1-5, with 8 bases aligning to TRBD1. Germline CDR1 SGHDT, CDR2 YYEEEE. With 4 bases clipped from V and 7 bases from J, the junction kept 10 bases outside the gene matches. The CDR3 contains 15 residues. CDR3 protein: CASSKWTGRGQPQHF. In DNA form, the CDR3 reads TGTGCCAGCAGCAAATGGACAGGGAGGGGACAGCCCCAGCATTTT.

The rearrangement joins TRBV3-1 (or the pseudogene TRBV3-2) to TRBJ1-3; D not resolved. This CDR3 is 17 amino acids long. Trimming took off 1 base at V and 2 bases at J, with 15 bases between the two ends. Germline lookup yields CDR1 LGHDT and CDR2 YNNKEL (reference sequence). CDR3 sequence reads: CASSQGRRSLAGNTIYF. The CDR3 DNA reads TGTGCCAGCAGCCAAGGGAGGAGGTCTCTCGCTGGAAACACCATATATTTT.

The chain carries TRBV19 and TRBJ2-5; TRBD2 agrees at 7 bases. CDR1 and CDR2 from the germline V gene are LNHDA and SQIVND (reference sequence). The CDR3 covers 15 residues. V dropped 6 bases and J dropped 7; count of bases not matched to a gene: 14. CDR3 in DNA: TGTGCCAGTAGCGCAGCGGGGAACCCTTCGGGGACCCAGTACTTC. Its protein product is CASSAAGNPSGTQYF.